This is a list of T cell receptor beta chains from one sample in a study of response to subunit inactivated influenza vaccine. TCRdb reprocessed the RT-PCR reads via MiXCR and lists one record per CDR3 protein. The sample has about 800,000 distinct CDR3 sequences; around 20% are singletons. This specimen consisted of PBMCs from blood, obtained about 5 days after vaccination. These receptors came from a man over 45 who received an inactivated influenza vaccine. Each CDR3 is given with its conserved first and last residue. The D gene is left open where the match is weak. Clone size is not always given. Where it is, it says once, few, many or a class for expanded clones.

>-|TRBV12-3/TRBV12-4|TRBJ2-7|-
TGTGCCAGCAGTCAAAGACAGCACTCCTACGAGCAGTACTTC
CASSQRQHSYEQYF
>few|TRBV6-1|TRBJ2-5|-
TGTGCCAGCAGCCACGGCGGGCCCAACGGACTCTACTTC
CASSHGGPNGLYF
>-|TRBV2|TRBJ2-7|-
TGTGCCAGCAAGGAGCGCATGAACTCCTACGAGCAGTACTTC
CASKERMNSYEQYF
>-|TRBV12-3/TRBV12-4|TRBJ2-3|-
TGTGCCAGCAGTTTAGCGGGCCCAGTGAGGAATACGCAGTATTTT
CASSLAGPVRNTQYF
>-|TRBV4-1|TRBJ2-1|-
TGCGCCAGCAGCCAGATCGGGACAAGCTCCTACAATGAGCAGTTCTTC
CASSQIGTSSYNEQFF
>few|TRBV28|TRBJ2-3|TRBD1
TGTGCCAGCAGTTTATTCATCGGGACAGGGACAGATACGCAGTATTTT
CASSLFIGTGTDTQYF
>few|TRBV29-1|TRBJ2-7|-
TGCAGCGGAGGGACCCTCTACGAGCAGTACTTC
CSGGTLYEQYF
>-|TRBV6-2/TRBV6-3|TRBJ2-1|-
TGTGCCAGCAGGGGAATGATCGATGAGCAGTTCTTC
CASRGMIDEQFF
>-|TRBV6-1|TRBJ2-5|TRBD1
TGTGCCAGCGTAAATCCAGGGGGCCCGGAGACCCAGTACTTC
CASVNPGGPETQYF
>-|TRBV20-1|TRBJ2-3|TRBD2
TGCAGTGCTAGAGGCTTACTAGCGGCCACAGATACGCAGTATTTT
CSARGLLAATDTQYF
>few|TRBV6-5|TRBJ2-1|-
TGTGCCAGCAGTTACGAGGCGGGTGAGCAGTTCTTC
CASSYEAGEQFF
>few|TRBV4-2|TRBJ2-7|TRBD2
TGTGCCAGCAGCCAAGGGGTAGCGGGAGGGCCCGAGCAGTACTTC
CASSQGVAGGPEQYF
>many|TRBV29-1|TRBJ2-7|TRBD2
TGCAGCGCCACGACTAGCGGGGGGCCCTACGAGCAGTACTTC
CSATTSGGPYEQYF
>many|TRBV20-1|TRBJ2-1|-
TGCAGCCAAGTTGACAATGAGCAGTTCTTC
CSQVDNEQFF
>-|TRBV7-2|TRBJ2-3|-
TGTGCCAGCAGCTCACAGGGTGTAGATACGCAGTATTTT
CASSSQGVDTQYF
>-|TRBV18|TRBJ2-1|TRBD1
TGTGCCAGCTCACCACCCGGGACAGGGGCGTCCTACAATGAGCAGTTCTTC
CASSPPGTGASYNEQFF
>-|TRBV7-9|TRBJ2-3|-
TGTGCCAGCAGCAATAGGGGCAGAGAAAGCACAGATACGCAGTATTTT
CASSNRGRESTDTQYF
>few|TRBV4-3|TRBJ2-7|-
TGCGCCAGCAGCCAGGGCAACGGGGTCGGGCAGTACTTC
CASSQGNGVGQYF
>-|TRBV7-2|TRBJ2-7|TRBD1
TGTGCCAGCAGCTATGACCGGGACAGGGTCTACGAGCAGTACTTC
CASSYDRDRVYEQYF
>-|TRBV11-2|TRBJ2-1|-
TGTGCCAGCAGCCATCATGGGGGTACTTCCTACAATGAGCAGTTCTTC
CASSHHGGTSYNEQFF
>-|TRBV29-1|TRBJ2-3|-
TGCAGCGTTGAGTCATGGGATCAGACAGATACGCAGTATTTT
CSVESWDQTDTQYF
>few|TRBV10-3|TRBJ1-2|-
TGTGCCATCAGTCCGGGGGGCGCGGACTATGGCTACACCTTC
CAISPGGADYGYTF
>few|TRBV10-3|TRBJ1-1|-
TGTGCCATCAGTGTGGATTGGGGGGGAGGAGCTGAAGCTTTCTTT
CAISVDWGGGAEAFF
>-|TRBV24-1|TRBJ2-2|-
TGTGCCACCAGTGATTTCACCGGGGAGCTGTTTTTT
CATSDFTGELFF
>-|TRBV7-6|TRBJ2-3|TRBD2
TGTGCCAGCAGCTTAAGTATAGGACTAGCGGGGGGTCCCGCCAGCACAGATACGCAGTATTTT
CASSLSIGLAGGPASTDTQYF
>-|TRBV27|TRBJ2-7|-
TGTGCCAGCAGTTTAATTGGGAGTCCCTACGAGCAGTACTTC
CASSLIGSPYEQYF
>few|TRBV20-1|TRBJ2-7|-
TGCAGTGCTTTCCGGACCAGTGACTACGAGCAGTACTTC
CSAFRTSDYEQYF
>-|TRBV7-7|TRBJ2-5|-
TGTGCTAGCAGCCTGAATAACCAAGAGACCCAGTACTTC
CASSLNNQETQYF
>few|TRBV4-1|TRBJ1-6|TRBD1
TGCGCCAGCAGCCACCTTCTACAGGGGTATAATTCACCCCTCCACTTT
CASSHLLQGYNSPLHF
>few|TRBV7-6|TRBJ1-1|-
TGTGCCAGCACACAGACTATGAACACTGAAGCTTTCTTT
CASTQTMNTEAFF
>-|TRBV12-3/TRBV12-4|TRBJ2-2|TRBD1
TGTGCCAGCAGTGGGACAGGGAGAAGAACCGGGGAGCTGTTTTTT
CASSGTGRRTGELFF
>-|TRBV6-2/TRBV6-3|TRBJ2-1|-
TGTGCCAGCAGCCCCCTCTCGGCCCCACCCTTCTACAATGAGCAGTTCTTC
CASSPLSAPPFYNEQFF